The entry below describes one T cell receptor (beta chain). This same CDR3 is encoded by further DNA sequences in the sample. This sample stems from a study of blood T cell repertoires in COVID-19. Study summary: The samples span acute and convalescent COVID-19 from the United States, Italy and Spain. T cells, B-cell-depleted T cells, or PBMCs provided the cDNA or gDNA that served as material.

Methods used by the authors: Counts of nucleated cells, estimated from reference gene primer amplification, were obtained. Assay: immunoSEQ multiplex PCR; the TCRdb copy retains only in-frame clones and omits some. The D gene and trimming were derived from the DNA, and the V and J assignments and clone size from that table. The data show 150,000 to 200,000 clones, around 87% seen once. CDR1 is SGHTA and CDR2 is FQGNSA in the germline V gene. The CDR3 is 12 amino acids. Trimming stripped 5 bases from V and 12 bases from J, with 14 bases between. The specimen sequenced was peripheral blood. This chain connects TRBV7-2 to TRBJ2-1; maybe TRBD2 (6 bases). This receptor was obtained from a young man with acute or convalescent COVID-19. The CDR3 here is CASSGGAGAQFF. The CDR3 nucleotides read TGTGCCAGCAGCGGAGGGGCGGGCGCGCAGTTCTTC.